This TCR beta chain was sequenced for a study of response to subunit inactivated influenza vaccine. TCRdb passed the RT-PCR reads through MiXCR, listing each CDR3 protein once. This sample has about 540,000 distinct CDR3 sequences, with around a quarter found just once. CDR1 MNHNS and CDR2 SASEGT come from the germline V gene. This CDR3 comprises 14 residues. V lost 6 bases and J lost 5, with 16 bases in between. The sample was also linked to a second study, of T cells expressing NK-cell markers. In that study: The authors made TCR beta cDNA libraries by 5'RACE template switching. This switching added a universal primer site and UMIs. From sorted CD3+CD56+NKG2C+, CD3+CD56+NKG2C- and CD3+CD56-NKG2C+ T cells came the TCR beta repertoires. Seven sequenced donors out of eight were HCMV-seropositive, one seronegative. In more than 5 donors, dominant CD3+CD56+NKG2C+ clonotypes ranked among the top 10 CD8+ clonotypes. What remained unclear was the HCMV specificity of expanded NKG2C+ T cell clones.

The chain carries TRBV6-1 and TRBJ2-5; the D call may be TRBD1 or TRBD2 (5 bases each). The material was CD4+ T cells sorted from PBMCs, obtained 11 to 12 days after vaccination. This TCR derives from a man aged 45-65 years who received an inactivated influenza vaccine. The CDR3 region has the DNA TGTGCCAGCAGCCACCGGGCCGAGGGGGAGACCCAGTACTTC. Residues: CASSHRAEGETQYF.